The 20 T cell receptor beta chains listed next were all sequenced from one sample in a study of T-cell reconstitution after alpha-beta-depleted transplantation in children. Researchers prepared the TCRbeta library using unique molecular identifiers, the study reports. Each CDR3 protein gets one entry after TCRdb re-called the PCR reads with MiXCR. In the table there are about 400,000 distinct CDR3 sequences, about a fifth of which are singletons. Sequenced here: PBMCs from the stem cell graft donor, sampled from the stem cell graft. The receptor set was obtained from a human donor who donated a stem cell graft to a child with acute myeloid leukemia.

The chain recombines TRBV25-1 with TRBJ2-5, with D possibly called TRBD1 or TRBD2 (6 bases each). The germline V and J ends were trimmed by 5 bases and 4 bases, with 11 bases remaining between them. The CDR3 runs to 13 residues. Germline V CDR1 and CDR2: MGHDK, SYGVNS. The CDR3 here is CASSTPGAETQYF. CDR3 in DNA: TGTGCCAGCAGTACCCCGGGGGCAGAGACCCAGTACTTC.

V and J are TRBV7-3 and TRBJ2-7, with 7 positions matching TRBD1. Germline CDR1 and CDR2: SGHTA and FQGTGA. V was pared by 5 bases and J by 8 bases, with 15 bases of the junction left unmatched. The CDR3 has 15 amino acids. CDR3: CASSQGVGQSRQQYF. CDR3 coding DNA: TGTGCCAGCAGCCAGGGGGTGGGACAGAGTCGGCAGCAGTACTTC.

V usage is TRBV20-1 and J usage is TRBJ2-2; 8 bases align to TRBD2. J was trimmed by 0 bases and V by 2 bases; bases with no gene match: 2. CDR3 length: 15 residues. Germline CDR1 and CDR2: DFQATT and SNEGSKA (reference sequence). The CDR3 spells CSARNSGANTGELFF. The CDR3 DNA reads as TGCAGTGCTAGAAATAGCGGGGCGAACACCGGGGAGCTGTTTTTT.

This clonotype was seen only a few times. The V call is TRBV29-1, the J call TRBJ1-3; 9 nucleotides align to TRBD1. Looked up from germline, CDR1 is SQVTM and CDR2 is ANQGSEA. Trimming removed 0 bases from V and 2 bases from J; junction bases left unmatched: 5. The CDR3 covers 16 residues. CDR3 amino acids: CSVEDYGTGTGNTIYF. CDR3 coding DNA: TGCAGCGTTGAAGATTACGGGACAGGGACTGGAAACACCATATATTTT.

In this sample, this clonotype turned up many times. The chain joins TRBV7-2 to TRBJ2-7, with 10 bases matching TRBD1. The CDR3 runs to 15 residues. J was trimmed by 4 bases and V by 0 bases; bases with no gene match: 3. Germline lookup yields CDR1 SGHTA and CDR2 FQGNSA. The CDR3 nucleotides are TGTGCCAGCAGCTTAGCGGGACAGGGGACTTACGAGCAGTACTTC. Translation gives CASSLAGQGTYEQYF.

This clonotype was recorded a few times. V is TRBV7-2 and J is TRBJ2-5; 11 bases line up with TRBD2. V gave up 2 bases and J gave up 5 bases; unmatched junction bases: 1. This CDR3 has 14 residues. Germline CDR1 reads SGHTA; CDR2 reads FQGNSA. This CDR3 reads CASSLTSGSETQYF. The CDR3 nucleotides are TGTGCCAGCAGCTTAACTAGCGGGAGTGAGACCCAGTACTTC.

This clonotype has just a few counts. This sequence joins TRBV7-3 and TRBJ2-1; the match to TRBD2 covers 15 bases. Germline V gene data show CDR1 as SGHTA and CDR2 as FQGTGA. With V trimmed by 5 bases and J by 5 bases, 4 bases remained unmatched. This CDR3 has 16 residues. The CDR3 DNA reads TGTGCCAGCAGCCTAGGACTAGCGGGAGGGGACAATGAGCAGTTCTTC. Amino acids: CASSLGLAGGDNEQFF. The full variable domain, completed using reference TRBV7-3 and TRBJ2-1, is GAGVSQTPSNKVTEKGKYVELRCDPISGHTALYWYRQSLGQGPEFLIYFQGTGAADDSGLPNDRFFAVRPEGSVSTLKIQRTERGDSAVYLCASSLGLAGGDNEQFFGPGTRLTVL.

The CDR3 loop is CSATGTPGANVLTF. In nucleotides, the CDR3 is TGCAGTGCGACTGGGACTCCCGGGGCCAACGTCCTGACTTTC. The chain uses TRBV20-1 and TRBJ2-6, with a tentative D call TRBD2 (6 bases). This CDR3 has 14 residues. CDR1 is DFQATT, CDR2 SNEGSKA, per germline (reference sequence). Trimming removed 6 bases from V and 4 bases from J, with 13 bases in between.

This clonotype was found a few times. The V call is TRBV12-3 or TRBV12-4, the J call TRBJ2-7; TRBD2 matches at 14 bases. V gave up 3 bases and J gave up 6 bases; unmatched junction bases: 4. This CDR3 has 15 residues. CDR3 residues: CASSLGLAGVLEQYF. CDR3 in DNA: TGTGCCAGCAGTTTGGGACTAGCGGGAGTTCTCGAGCAGTACTTC.

J is TRBJ2-1 and V is TRBV5-1; D is tentatively TRBD1 or TRBD2 (5 bases each). V was cut by 1 base and J by 9 bases, with 14 bases left in between. CDR3 length: 14 amino acids. Per germline, CDR1 SGHRS and CDR2 YFSETQ. CDR3 DNA: TGCGCCAGCAGCTTGACAGGTTCGGCGGGTGAGCAGTTCTTC. Protein product: CASSLTGSAGEQFF.

This clonotype was recorded a few times. The chain couples TRBV12-3 or TRBV12-4 to TRBJ2-3; 10 bases are shared with TRBD2. CDR3 size: 15 residues. Germline trimming cut 3 bases from V and 3 bases from J; bases unmatched to any gene: 3. Here the CDR3 reads CASSFRTSGTDTQYF. DNA for the CDR3: TGTGCCAGCAGTTTTCGGACTAGCGGAACAGATACGCAGTATTTT.

The rearrangement uses TRBV7-2 and TRBJ2-7; maybe TRBD2 (6 bases). The CDR3 contains 14 residues. Germline values: CDR1 SGHTA, CDR2 FQGNSA. Trimming stripped 1 base from V and 9 bases from J, with 16 bases between. The CDR3: CASSLGLGWEGQYF. CDR3 coding DNA: TGTGCCAGCAGCTTAGGACTAGGGTGGGAAGGGCAGTACTTC.

The CDR3 DNA sequence: TGTGCCAGCCGACGGGGACAGGGTGTAGCCAAAAACATTCAGTACTTC. This sequence encodes CASRRGQGVAKNIQYF. V is TRBV21-1 and J is TRBJ2-4; the table calls TRBD1, which could not be checked here. TRBV21-1 is designated a pseudogene. This CDR3 region has 16 residues.

The CDR3 here is CASSDRAYYGYTF. The DNA for the CDR3 is TGTGCCAGCAGCGACAGGGCATACTATGGCTACACCTTC. V gene TRBV27 combines with J gene TRBJ1-2; TRBD1 agrees at 7 bases. V lost 6 bases to trimming and J lost 3 bases; unmatched junction nucleotides: 4. CDR1 and CDR2 (germline): MNHEY, SMNVEV (reference sequence). This CDR3 comprises 13 residues.

The sample holds one count of this clonotype. V is TRBV19 and J is TRBJ2-1, with D unclear. This CDR3 is built from 14 residues. Germline V gene data show CDR1 as LNHDA and CDR2 as SQIVND (reference sequence). V was pared by 0 bases and J by 8 bases, with 11 bases between. In DNA, the CDR3 is TGTGCCAGTAGTATAGATGAGTCCTCCGATGAGCAGTTCTTC. This sequence encodes CASSIDESSDEQFF. Using reference TRBV19 and TRBJ2-1 for the parts outside the CDR3, the full variable domain is DGGITQSPKYLFRKEGQNVTLSCEQNLNHDAMYWYRQDPGQGLRLIYYSQIVNDFQKGDIAEGYSVSREKKESFPLTVTSAQKNPTAFYLCASSIDESSDEQFFGPGTRLTVL.

This clonotype was seen many times. The chain employs TRBV7-9 and TRBJ2-1; 8 bases line up with TRBD2. The J segment lost 15 bases and the V segment lost 5 bases, leaving 9 bases of the junction unmatched. CDR3 size: 12 residues. Germline CDR1 is SEHNR and CDR2 is FQNEAQ (reference sequence). The CDR3 here is CASSALGLGSFF. In nucleotides, the CDR3 is TGTGCCAGCAGCGCACTGGGACTAGGGTCGTTCTTC.

The chain is built from TRBV4-3 and TRBJ2-1, with 9 bases lining up with TRBD2. CDR1 is LGHNA and CDR2 is YSLEER in the germline V gene. Trimming at V came to 2 bases and at J to 6 bases, leaving 17 bases not matched to a gene. This CDR3 has 19 amino acids. For the CDR3, the DNA is TGCGCCAGCAGCCAAATGCGCGGGAGGGCCCGAAGTTTTGGCAATGAGCAGTTCTTC. Amino acids: CASSQMRGRARSFGNEQFF.

The sample holds many counts of this clonotype. The rearrangement uses TRBV12-3 or TRBV12-4 and TRBJ2-7, with no clear D. With 1 base removed from V and 0 bases from J, the gap between germline ends came to 7 bases. This CDR3 spans 14 amino acids. CDR3 residues: CASSLGGSSYEQYF. The CDR3 DNA reads as TGTGCCAGCAGTTTAGGGGGAAGCTCCTACGAGCAGTACTTC.

V usage is TRBV11-2 and J usage is TRBJ2-1, with a weak D call TRBD2 (6 bases). The CDR3 covers 15 residues. The germline CDR1 and CDR2 sequences are SGHAT and FQNNGV. Trimming cost V 2 bases and J 4 bases, with 12 bases left between them. CDR3 sequence (DNA): TGTGCCAGCAGCTTAACGGCGGGGCCGTACAATGAGCAGTTCTTC. Amino acid sequence: CASSLTAGPYNEQFF.

The sample holds a few counts of this clonotype. The V gene is TRBV27, the J gene TRBJ2-7; perhaps TRBD2 as D (5 bases). Germline lookup yields CDR1 MNHEY and CDR2 SMNVEV (reference sequence). The CDR3 contains 14 residues. Deletions cut 8 bases from V and 4 bases from J, with 18 bases between. This chain's CDR3 is CASGSGLDRYEQYF. For the CDR3, the DNA is TGTGCCAGCGGATCCGGACTGGATCGATACGAGCAGTACTTC.